This T cell receptor beta chain originates from a study of blood T cell repertoires in COVID-19. V trimming: 3 bases; J trimming: 5 bases; junction bases outside the gene matches: 3. This CDR3 is 15 amino acids long. Germline assignment: CDR1 KGHDR and CDR2 SFDVKD. The protocol was immunoSEQ multiplex PCR, while the TCRdb copy is restricted to in-frame clones and leaves out a portion. The sample contains approximately 260,000 clones, roughly 87% of which appear only once. This sequence was found in a man between 60 and 75 years old who had recovered from COVID-19. The sequenced material came from peripheral blood. This rearrangement joins TRBV24-1 to TRBJ2-2; 9 bases match TRBD1. CDR3 DNA: TGTGCCACCAGTGATCCCGGGACAGGGACCGGGGAGCTGTTTTTT. It specifies CATSDPGTGTGELFF.